These 18 T cell receptor beta chains were sequenced from one sample in a study of shared clonotypes between healthy human individuals. Libraries were prepared by immunoSEQ multiplex PCR; TCRdb keeps only in-frame clonotypes and omits some of them. In the table there are some 2,500,000 clones, approximately 90% of which are singletons. Sequenced input: naive CD4+ T cells from PBMCs. The sample's subset: CD45RA+ positively selected. The receptors come from a man younger than 35 in good health. Some clones in this sample may be carry-over from other donors' samples.

V gene TRBV6-1 combines with J gene TRBJ2-4; 7 bases match TRBD1. This CDR3 spans 16 amino acids. Trimming at V came to 6 bases and at J to 3 bases, leaving 11 bases not matched to a gene. Per germline, CDR1 MNHNS and CDR2 SASEGT. DNA of the CDR3: TGTGCCAGCAGGGAAACACAGGGGATGGTCAAAAACATTCAGTACTTC. Translated, it gives CASRETQGMVKNIQYF.

The genes are TRBV2 and TRBJ2-4; D not certain. The CDR3 has 14 residues. V was cut by 0 bases and J by 7 bases, with 10 bases left in between. Germline V gene sequence: CDR1 SNHLY, CDR2 FYNNEI. In nucleotides, the CDR3 is TGTGCCAGCAGTGAAGCTGGGCGGCACAACATTCAGTACTTC. Its protein is CASSEAGRHNIQYF.

The chain recombines TRBV5-1 with TRBJ2-7; 9 nucleotides align to TRBD1. The CDR3 loop spans 13 amino acids. Germline-derived CDR1 and CDR2 are SGHRS and YFSETQ. The V segment lost 4 bases and the J segment 7 bases; nucleotides outside the gene matches: 6. This chain's CDR3 is CASSGTGPGEQYF. The CDR3 DNA sequence: TGCGCCAGCAGCGGGACAGGGCCAGGGGAGCAGTACTTC.

The chain has TRBV28 and TRBJ2-7, with 10 bases fitting TRBD1. V dropped 6 bases and J dropped 4; count of bases not matched to a gene: 12. Per the germline V gene, CDR1 is MDHEN and CDR2 is SYDVKM. The length of the CDR3 is 16 residues. DNA of the CDR3: TGTGCCAGCAGAGAAACCGGGACAGGGGATTTTTACGAGCAGTACTTC. Translation: CASRETGTGDFYEQYF.

The genes are TRBV5-1 and TRBJ2-2, with D unresolved. The V and J ends lost 0 bases and 3 bases respectively, with 6 bases between them. Germline V gene data show CDR1 as SGHRS and CDR2 as YFSETQ. The CDR3 is 14 amino acids. CDR3 DNA: TGCGCCAGCAGCTTGGAGGTCCACACCGGGGAGCTGTTTTTT. Protein sequence: CASSLEVHTGELFF. Complete variable domain (other parts from reference TRBV5-1 and TRBJ2-2): KAGVTQTPRYLIKTRGQQVTLSCSPISGHRSVSWYQQTPGQGLQFLFEYFSETQRNKGNFPGRFSGRQFSNSRSEMNVSTLELGDSALYLCASSLEVHTGELFFGEGSRLTVL.

Worth noting for this clone: The same CDR3 is also encoded by other DNA sequences in this sample. CDR3 sequence (DNA): TGTGCCAGCAGTCCCGGGACGTTTAATGAAAAACTGTTTTTT. Its translation is CASSPGTFNEKLFF. This chain links TRBV6-5 with TRBJ1-4; weak D call: TRBD1 (5 bases). Germline assignment: CDR1 MNHEY and CDR2 SVGAGI. The V gene lost 5 bases and the J gene lost 4 bases, with 11 bases spanning the gap. This CDR3 spans 14 amino acids.

This chain joins TRBV27 and TRBJ2-1, with 10 bases lining up with TRBD2. The CDR3 sequence is 15 residues long. Germline CDR1 reads MNHEY; CDR2 reads SMNVEV (reference sequence). Trimming removed 6 bases from V and 9 bases from J; junction bases left unmatched: 11. This CDR3 is CASRQNRGLAVEQFF. DNA of the CDR3: TGTGCCAGCAGGCAAAACCGAGGACTAGCGGTTGAGCAGTTCTTC.

The chain has TRBV5-1 and TRBJ2-3, with 7 bases lining up with TRBD2. V lost 2 bases, J lost 0 bases, and 6 bases stayed unmatched. The CDR3 contains 16 residues. CDR1 is SGHRS, CDR2 YFSETQ, per germline. DNA for the CDR3: TGCGCCAGCAGCTTTTTTCTAGCGGCTAGCACAGATACGCAGTATTTT. It is translated as CASSFFLAASTDTQYF.

J is TRBJ2-2 and V is TRBV5-1, with TRBD2 identical over 9 bases. This CDR3 is 13 amino acids long. The germline gives CDR1 SGHRS, CDR2 YFSETQ. The V segment lost 6 bases and the J segment 8 bases; nucleotides outside the gene matches: 5. Written as DNA, the CDR3 is TGCGCCAGCACCCCTAGCGGGGAGGGGGAGCTGTTTTTT. This encodes CASTPSGEGELFF.

This clone came up once. The CDR3 DNA follows: TGTGCCAGTAGTCGAACTAACCCGCGAGTGGGGGGGTCGAACACCGGGGAGCTGTTTTTT. Amino acids: CASSRTNPRVGGSNTGELFF. This sequence joins TRBV19 and TRBJ2-2; the match to TRBD2 covers 7 bases. V trimming: 5 bases; J trimming: 0 bases; junction bases outside the gene matches: 18. In germline, CDR1 is LNHDA, CDR2 SQIVND (reference sequence). The CDR3 loop spans 20 amino acids.

The rearrangement uses TRBV7-3 and TRBJ2-2; 7 bases align to TRBD1. Germline CDR1 and CDR2: SGHTA and FQGTGA. This CDR3 region has 16 residues. The trim removed 6 bases at V and 6 bases at J, leaving 13 bases unmatched. CDR3 nucleotide sequence: TGTGCCAGCAGGGAAGGGGGCACACAAAACTCCGGGGAGCTGTTTTTT. This encodes CASREGGTQNSGELFF.

V usage is TRBV6-4 and J usage is TRBJ1-2, with TRBD1 identical over 7 bases. This CDR3 is built from 14 residues. V shed 6 bases and J 4 bases; nucleotides not matched to a gene: 8. Germline CDR1 and CDR2: MRHNA and SNTAGT. The CDR3 is CASSDSGGAYGYTF. CDR3 coding DNA: TGTGCCAGCAGCGATTCAGGGGGAGCCTATGGCTACACCTTC.

This chain joins TRBV28 and TRBJ2-2, with D perhaps matching TRBD2 (5 bases). The V end lost 7 bases, the J end lost 0 bases, and 9 bases lay between the germline ends. Germline CDR1 and CDR2: MDHEN and SYDVKM. The CDR3 spans 14 residues. Here the CDR3 reads CASNRGSNTGELFF. Here the CDR3 DNA reads TGTGCCAGCAACCGCGGGTCGAACACCGGGGAGCTGTTTTTT.

This clone was counted between two and nine times. The chain carries TRBV5-1 and TRBJ2-3; 8 bases are shared with TRBD2. The CDR3 loop spans 13 amino acids. Germline V lookup: CDR1 SGHRS, CDR2 YFSETQ. J was trimmed by 1 base and V by 5 bases; bases with no gene match: 0. This CDR3 reads CASRREGTDTQYF. The DNA for the CDR3 is TGCGCCAGCAGGCGGGAGGGCACAGATACGCAGTATTTT.

The CDR3 loop reads CASSPFGTGAVPYNEQFF. The CDR3 DNA follows: TGTGCCAGTAGTCCCTTCGGTACCGGAGCGGTACCCTACAATGAGCAGTTCTTC. The chain joins TRBV19 to TRBJ2-1; a possible D gene is TRBD2 (5 bases). Germline assignment: CDR1 LNHDA and CDR2 SQIVND (reference sequence). Between the trimmed V and J ends, which lost 5 bases and 2 bases, there was a span of 22 bases. The CDR3 is 18 amino acids.

The chain is built from TRBV7-9 and TRBJ1-4; possibly TRBD1 for D (5 bases). From germline, CDR1 is SEHNR and CDR2 FQNEAQ (reference sequence). The CDR3 spans 15 residues. V was shortened by 5 bases and J by 5 bases, with 15 bases between the two germline ends. The CDR3 coding sequence is TGTGCCAGCAGCCGCGGGGGAGGGCAAAATGAAAAACTGTTTTTT. Its translation is CASSRGGGQNEKLFF.

The chain carries TRBV28 and TRBJ2-3, with 7 bases fitting TRBD2. The CDR3 runs 16 residues. The germline CDR1 and CDR2 sequences are MDHEN and SYDVKM. V shed 9 bases, J shed 4 bases, and the junction held 16 bases outside the gene matches. This CDR3 is CASLLAAGFSADTQYF. The CDR3 DNA sequence: TGTGCCAGTTTGCTAGCGGCGGGTTTTTCGGCAGATACGCAGTATTTT.

This clone has a single count. The chain's CDR3 is CASSYPEVADTQYF. CDR3 bases: TGTGCCAGCAGTTACCCAGAAGTCGCAGATACGCAGTATTTT. V is TRBV6-6 and J is TRBJ2-3; no clear D. Germline assignment: CDR1 MNHNY and CDR2 SVGAGI (reference sequence). The CDR3 consists of 14 residues. V shed 2 bases and J shed 4 bases, with 10 bases lying between them.